This TCR beta chain appears in the sequencing data of a study of blood T cell repertoires in COVID-19. For the study at large: Acute and convalescent COVID-19 samples came from the United States, Italy and Spain.

The CDR3 is 15 residues long. The V gene's germline CDR1 is SNHLY and CDR2 FYNNEI. Between the trimmed V and J ends, which lost 6 bases and 0 bases, there was a span of 14 bases. Sequencing was performed with immunoSEQ multiplex PCR; in TCRdb, only in-frame clones are kept and a portion is missing. Found here are over 200,000 clones, around 85% of them singletons; the top ten hold less than 2.5%. Sequenced sample: PBMCs or T cells enriched from blood (not recorded which). The rearrangement joins TRBV2 to TRBJ1-1; maybe TRBD1 (6 bases). The TCR sequence derives from a woman aged 45-60 years who had recovered from COVID-19. This CDR3 reads CASRLGTSMNTEAFF. DNA of the CDR3: TGTGCCAGCAGGCTAGGGACATCTATGAACACTGAAGCTTTCTTT.